This T cell receptor (beta chain) was sequenced in a study of blood T cell repertoires in COVID-19. Study as a whole: Samples came from the United States, Italy and Spain, spanning acute and convalescent COVID-19. T cells, B-cell-depleted T cells, or PBMCs provided the cDNA or gDNA that served as material.

Original handling: Nucleated cell number was recorded as an estimate derived from reference gene primer amplification. The data were produced by immunoSEQ multiplex PCR, yet TCRdb's version contains in-frame clones alone and is incomplete. D and trimming come from the DNA, and the V and J calls and clone size come from that table. Of a few hundred thousand clones in the sample, 70% to 90% were seen once. This clone was observed a single time. Trimming took off 1 base at V and 5 bases at J, with 9 bases between the two ends. This CDR3 comprises 13 residues. The germline V gene encodes CDR1 SGDLS and CDR2 YYNGEE. Followed over time, Seattle patients had been enrolled while infection was active.

This sequence joins TRBV9 and TRBJ1-1, with TRBD1 as a possible D gene (5 bases). The clonotype was recovered from a man younger than 35 with COVID-19, enrolled during active disease. The specimen sequenced was peripheral blood. The CDR3 protein is CASSVFGGTEAFF. CDR3 nucleotide sequence: TGTGCCAGCAGCGTATTCGGGGGTACTGAAGCTTTCTTT.